Below, 27 T cell receptor beta chains from the same sample are listed, as sequenced in a study of blood T cell repertoires in COVID-19. Some clones are missing from TCRdb's copy, which holds only in-frame ones; the method was immunoSEQ multiplex PCR. The profile shows about 370,000 clones, 89% of them singletons. Specimen: peripheral blood. The receptors were gathered from a woman in her twenties or thirties with COVID-19, enrolled during active disease.

The V and J genes are TRBV4-3 and TRBJ1-3, with D uncertain. With 5 bases removed from V and 0 bases from J, the gap between germline ends came to 17 bases. There are 17 residues in the CDR3. From germline, CDR1 is LGHNA and CDR2 YSLEER. The chain's CDR3 is CASSFEPLAGSGNTIYF. The CDR3 bases are TGCGCCAGCAGCTTTGAACCCCTAGCAGGCTCTGGAAACACCATATATTTT.

Here the CDR3 reads CSADLRGKLFF. In nucleotides, the CDR3 is TGCAGTGCTGACCTCCGGGGAAAACTGTTTTTT. The V and J genes are TRBV20-1 and TRBJ1-4; D unclear. V lost 5 bases, J lost 10 bases, and 11 bases lay in between. CDR1 and CDR2 from the germline V gene are DFQATT and SNEGSKA (reference sequence). The CDR3 contains 11 residues.

This chain links TRBV6-2 or TRBV6-3 with TRBJ2-7; 7 nucleotides align to TRBD1. V shed 5 bases and J 3 bases; nucleotides not matched to a gene: 10. CDR3 length: 15 residues. Germline V gives CDR1 MNHEY, CDR2 SVGEGT. The CDR3 nucleotides are TGTGCCAGCAGTATCCGGCCGGGACAGATCTACGAGCAGTACGTC. Amino acids: CASSIRPGQIYEQYV.

V usage is TRBV6-1 and J usage is TRBJ1-1; D remains unclear. Trimming left V 0 bases short and J 1 base short, with 15 bases between. This CDR3 contains 17 residues. Germline lookup yields CDR1 MNHNS and CDR2 SASEGT. The CDR3 region is CASSEAAGFWQNTEAFF. The CDR3 bases are TGTGCCAGCAGTGAAGCGGCGGGGTTTTGGCAGAACACTGAAGCTTTCTTT.

This clone has more than one count but fewer than ten. The gene calls are TRBV10-3 and TRBJ2-2; no definite D call. Trimming left V 3 bases short and J 5 bases short, with 7 bases between. The germline V gene has CDR1 ENHRY and CDR2 SYGVKD. This CDR3 has 13 residues. The CDR3, as DNA: TGTGCCATCAGTGACGTCGGGACCGGGGAGCTGTTTTTT. Its protein is CAISDVGTGELFF.

J is TRBJ1-5 and V is TRBV6-5; D is undetermined. Germline V CDR1 and CDR2: MNHEY, SVGAGI. Trimming cost V 10 bases and J 4 bases, with 5 bases left between them. The length of the CDR3 is 10 residues. CDR3 DNA sequence: TGTGCCACCCATAATCAGCCCCAGCATTTT. Encoded protein: CATHNQPQHF.

This clone appeared a single time. This chain connects TRBV18 to TRBJ2-1, with a weak D call TRBD2 (7 bases). CDR1 is KGHSH and CDR2 is LQKENI in the germline V gene. The CDR3 is made up of 16 amino acids. The ends were cut back, 1 base at V and 7 bases at J, with 17 bases in the middle. The CDR3 protein is CASSPRAEGGGNEQFF. The CDR3 region has the DNA TGTGCCAGCTCACCACGGGCGGAAGGGGGGGGAAATGAGCAGTTCTTC. Using reference TRBV18 and TRBJ2-1 for the parts outside the CDR3, the full variable domain is NAGVMQNPRHLVRRRGQEARLRCSPMKGHSHVYWYRQLPEEGLKFMVYLQKENIIDESGMPKERFSAEFPKEGPSILRIQQVVRGDSAAYFCASSPRAEGGGNEQFFGPGTRLTVL.

The CDR3 nucleotides read TGTGCCAGCAGCTTAACCCCACAGGGGACTGGCTACACCTTC. Protein product: CASSLTPQGTGYTF. V and J are TRBV11-3 and TRBJ1-2; 7 bases map to TRBD1. Trimming removed 2 bases from V and 7 bases from J; junction bases left unmatched: 7. Germline loops: CDR1 SGHNT, CDR2 YENEEA. The CDR3 is 14 residues long.

V usage is TRBV10-3 and J usage is TRBJ2-3; perhaps TRBD1 as D (6 bases). Germline V gives CDR1 ENHRY, CDR2 SYGVKD. The CDR3 has 14 residues. The V gene lost 4 bases and the J gene lost 2 bases, with 10 bases spanning the gap. CDR3 in amino acids: CAISATGLTDTQYF. The CDR3, as DNA: TGTGCCATCAGTGCTACAGGGCTCACAGATACGCAGTATTTT.

V is TRBV5-1 and J is TRBJ2-3; 8 bases map to TRBD1. J gave up 4 bases and V 1 base, and 17 bases lay outside the gene matches. The CDR3 runs 19 residues. CDR1 is SGHRS and CDR2 is YFSETQ in the germline V gene. CDR3 in amino acids: CASSLQGAMGPTAADTQYF. CDR3 in DNA: TGCGCCAGCAGCTTGCAGGGGGCGATGGGGCCGACCGCAGCAGATACGCAGTATTTT.

This clone was counted between two and nine times. The rearrangement links TRBV19 to TRBJ1-3, with 8 positions matching TRBD1. CDR3 size: 15 residues. Germline V gives CDR1 LNHDA, CDR2 SQIVND (reference sequence). V shed 7 bases, J shed 2 bases, and the junction held 7 bases outside the gene matches. CDR3 region: CASNQQGGAGNTIYF. CDR3 coding DNA: TGTGCCAGTAACCAACAGGGGGGCGCTGGAAACACCATATATTTT.

This sequence joins TRBV4-3 and TRBJ1-2; 11 bases fit TRBD1. Germline CDR1 is LGHNA and CDR2 is YSLEER. The V gene end was trimmed by 2 bases and the J gene end by 6 bases; junction bases not matched to a gene: 2. This CDR3 comprises 14 residues. The CDR3 region is CASSQWTGGDGYTF. The CDR3, as DNA: TGCGCCAGCAGCCAATGGACAGGGGGCGATGGCTACACCTTC.

This clone came up once. The chain couples TRBV9 to TRBJ2-2, with D possibly TRBD1 on 5 matching bases. Germline values: CDR1 SGDLS, CDR2 YYNGEE. The V end lost 2 bases, the J end lost 0 bases, and 8 bases lay between the germline ends. The CDR3 covers 15 residues. This CDR3 reads CASSVTDTNTGELFF. CDR3 bases: TGTGCCAGCAGCGTGACAGACACGAACACCGGGGAGCTGTTTTTT.

The chain recombines TRBV3-1 (or the pseudogene TRBV3-2) with TRBJ2-2, with 9 bases matching TRBD2. Germline V gene data show CDR1 as LGHDT and CDR2 as YNNKEL (reference sequence). Trimming removed 4 bases from V and 7 bases from J; junction bases left unmatched: 4. CDR3 length: 14 amino acids. CDR3 coding DNA: TGTGCCAGCAGCCTAGCGGGAGTCGGCGGGGAGCTGTTTTTT. Its protein product is CASSLAGVGGELFF.

The CDR3 is CASSPDGVPHYGYTF. The CDR3 region has the DNA TGTGCCAGCAGCCCAGACGGGGTTCCCCACTATGGCTACACCTTC. The V and J genes are TRBV7-8 and TRBJ1-2, with unresolved D. This CDR3 is 15 amino acids long. The ends were cut back, 5 bases at V and 3 bases at J, with 16 bases in the middle. Per germline, CDR1 SGHVS and CDR2 FQNEAQ. Full variable domain (outside the CDR3, taken from reference TRBV7-8 and TRBJ1-2): GAGVSQSPRYKVAKRGQDVALRCDPISGHVSLFWYQQALGQGPEFLTYFQNEAQLDKSGLPSDRFFAERPEGSVSTLKIQRTQQEDSAVYLCASSPDGVPHYGYTFGSGTRLTVV.

The rearrangement joins TRBV12-5 to TRBJ2-1; the match to TRBD2 covers 10 bases. V shed 0 bases and J 4 bases; nucleotides not matched to a gene: 12. Germline CDR1 and CDR2: LGHNT and FRNRAP. The CDR3 loop spans 19 amino acids. The CDR3: CASGLVAGPNSGGYNEQFF. In nucleotides, the CDR3 is TGTGCTAGTGGTTTGGTAGCGGGGCCGAATAGCGGGGGGTACAATGAGCAGTTCTTC. The complete variable domain, with remaining parts taken from reference TRBV12-5 and TRBJ2-1, reads DARVTQTPRHKVTEMGQEVTMRCQPILGHNTVFWYRQTMMQGLELLAYFRNRAPLDDSGMPKDRFSAEMPDATLATLKIQPSEPRDSAVYFCASGLVAGPNSGGYNEQFFGPGTRLTVL.

The J gene is TRBJ1-2, the V gene TRBV11-1; D is unresolved. V was shortened by 1 base and J by 4 bases, with 16 bases between the two germline ends. Germline loops: CDR1 SGHAT, CDR2 FQDESV (reference sequence). The CDR3 has 16 amino acids. The CDR3 is CASSLDSRGYGYGYTF. The DNA for the CDR3 is TGTGCCAGCAGCTTAGACTCGAGAGGATACGGCTATGGCTACACCTTC.

The chain carries TRBV19 and TRBJ2-3, with 9 nucleotides matching TRBD2. The germline V gene encodes CDR1 LNHDA and CDR2 SQIVND (reference sequence). J was trimmed by 7 bases and V by 4 bases; bases with no gene match: 6. The CDR3 runs to 14 residues. CDR3 nucleotides: TGTGCCAGTAGTAGCCTAGCGGGGTCCTATACGCAGTATTTT. This gives the protein CASSSLAGSYTQYF.

This chain uses TRBV5-1 with TRBJ2-7; D gene ambiguous. Trimming took off 3 bases at V and 6 bases at J, with 16 bases between the two ends. The CDR3 runs 14 residues. Germline lookup yields CDR1 SGHRS and CDR2 YFSETQ. The CDR3 protein is CASSWRTPLGEQYF. DNA of the CDR3: TGCGCCAGCAGCTGGAGAACCCCTTTGGGCGAGCAGTACTTC. Variable domain in full (rest from reference TRBV5-1 and TRBJ2-7): KAGVTQTPRYLIKTRGQQVTLSCSPISGHRSVSWYQQTPGQGLQFLFEYFSETQRNKGNFPGRFSGRQFSNSRSEMNVSTLELGDSALYLCASSWRTPLGEQYFGPGTRLTVT.

The chain recombines TRBV11-3 with TRBJ2-2; no definite D call. V was trimmed by 3 bases and J by 3 bases, leaving 5 bases between them. The CDR3 loop spans 13 amino acids. Germline V gene data show CDR1 as SGHNT and CDR2 as YENEEA. The CDR3 DNA sequence: TGTGCCAGCAGCTTTCAGGACACCGGGGAGCTGTTTTTT. It codes for CASSFQDTGELFF.

This clone showed up just once. The J gene is TRBJ1-1, the V gene TRBV19; the D gene is possibly TRBD1 (6 bases). CDR3 length: 15 residues. The V gene lost 6 bases and the J gene lost 1 base, with 15 bases spanning the gap. Germline loops: CDR1 LNHDA, CDR2 SQIVND (reference sequence). The CDR3 reads CASSPGAGANTEAFF. Here the CDR3 DNA reads TGTGCCAGTAGCCCCGGGGCGGGGGCGAACACTGAAGCTTTCTTT.

The chain is built from TRBV28 and TRBJ2-7, with D maybe TRBD1 (5 bases). Trimming removed 6 bases from V and 0 bases from J, with 12 bases in between. This CDR3 is 14 amino acids long. CDR1 MDHEN and CDR2 SYDVKM come from the germline V gene. CDR3 sequence: CASSPTESSYEQYF. The DNA of the CDR3 is TGTGCCAGCAGCCCGACAGAGAGCTCCTACGAGCAGTACTTC.

A single count supports this clone. The chain links TRBV2 to TRBJ2-2; possible D gene TRBD2, 6 bases. Per germline, CDR1 SNHLY and CDR2 FYNNEI. This CDR3 region has 15 residues. V shed 6 bases and J shed 2 bases, with 13 bases lying between them. CDR3 in DNA: TGTGCCAGCAGGCGGGACGGGGGAAACACCGGGGAGCTGTTTTTT. Protein: CASRRDGGNTGELFF. The variable domain in full, with the rest retrieved from reference TRBV2 and TRBJ2-2, is EPEVTQTPSHQVTQMGQEVILRCVPISNHLYFYWYRQILGQKVEFLVSFYNNEISEKSEIFDDQFSVERPDGSNFTLKIRSTKLEDSAMYFCASRRDGGNTGELFFGEGSRLTVL.

This clone was observed once. The chain joins TRBV6-5 to TRBJ2-1; weak D call: TRBD2 (6 bases). The V gene lost 0 bases and the J gene lost 1 base, with 10 bases spanning the gap. CDR1 MNHEY and CDR2 SVGAGI come from the germline V gene. CDR3 length: 16 amino acids. The CDR3 region has the DNA TGTGCCAGCAGTTACTCCGGGGGACCTTCCTACAATGAGCAGTTCTTC. It is translated as CASSYSGGPSYNEQFF.

This clone was seen once. The chain carries TRBV27 and TRBJ2-7; D is possibly TRBD1 (6 bases). CDR3 length: 13 amino acids. Germline V gene lookup returns CDR1 MNHEY and CDR2 SMNVEV (reference sequence). Trimming removed 5 bases at V and 3 bases at J, with 11 bases between. The CDR3 loop reads CASSVNRVYEQYF. The CDR3 DNA follows: TGTGCCAGCAGTGTAAACAGGGTCTACGAGCAGTACTTC.

The V and J genes are TRBV20-1 and TRBJ2-3, with D hard to call. The CDR3 has 13 residues. Germline values: CDR1 DFQATT, CDR2 SNEGSKA (reference sequence). V lost 3 bases and J 6 bases, leaving 13 bases between the germline ends. CDR3 residues: CSASPPFRDTQYF. Written as DNA, the CDR3 is TGCAGTGCTAGTCCCCCCTTCCGGGATACGCAGTATTTT.

The V gene is TRBV19, the J gene TRBJ1-4, with 7 bases aligning to TRBD1. V trimming: 7 bases; J trimming: 7 bases; junction bases outside the gene matches: 9. This CDR3 spans 14 amino acids. Per the germline V gene, CDR1 is LNHDA and CDR2 is SQIVND (reference sequence). The CDR3 is CASNAGRGSEKLFF. The CDR3 bases are TGTGCCAGTAATGCTGGCAGGGGGTCTGAAAAACTGTTTTTT.